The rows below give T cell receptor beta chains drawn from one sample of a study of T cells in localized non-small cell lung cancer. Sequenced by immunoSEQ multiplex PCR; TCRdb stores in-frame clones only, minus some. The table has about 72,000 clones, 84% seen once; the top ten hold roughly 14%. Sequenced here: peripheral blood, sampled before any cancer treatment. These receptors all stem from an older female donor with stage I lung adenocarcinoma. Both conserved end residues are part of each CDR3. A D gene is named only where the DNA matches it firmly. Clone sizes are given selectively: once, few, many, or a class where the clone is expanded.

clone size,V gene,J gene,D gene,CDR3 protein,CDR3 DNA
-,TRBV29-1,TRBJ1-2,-,CSVGAEGYTF,TGCAGCGTCGGGGCGGAGGGCTACACCTTC
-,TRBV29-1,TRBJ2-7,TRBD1,CSVPDPRQGHYEQYF,TGCAGCGTCCCAGACCCCCGACAGGGCCATTACGAGCAGTACTTC
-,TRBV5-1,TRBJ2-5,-,CASSWDTTKTQYF,TGCGCCAGCAGTTGGGACACGACTAAGACCCAGTACTTC
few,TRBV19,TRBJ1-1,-,CASSMGTGEAFF,TGTGCCAGTAGTATGGGAACGGGGGAAGCTTTCTTT
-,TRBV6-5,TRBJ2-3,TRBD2,CASSLRGGPTDTQYF,TGTGCCAGCAGTCTCCGGGGGGGCCCCACAGATACGCAGTATTTT
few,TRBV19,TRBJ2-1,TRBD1,CASSITTGSTWGNEQFF,TGTGCCAGTAGTATAACGACAGGGTCCACCTGGGGCAATGAGCAGTTCTTC
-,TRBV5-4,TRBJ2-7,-,CASSLEGGVYEQYF,TGTGCCAGCAGCTTGGAGGGTGGGGTTTACGAGCAGTACTTC
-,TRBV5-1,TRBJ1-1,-,CASSLEQTNTEAFF,TGCGCCAGCAGCTTGGAACAGACAAACACTGAAGCTTTCTTT
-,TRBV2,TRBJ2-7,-,CASSVVTYEQYF,TGTGCCAGCAGTGTCGTAACCTACGAGCAGTACTTC
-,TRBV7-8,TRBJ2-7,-,CASSLAGLIKNEQYF,TGTGCCAGCAGCTTAGCCGGACTAATAAAGAACGAGCAGTACTTC
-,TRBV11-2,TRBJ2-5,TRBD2,CASSRSGGQETQYF,TGTGCCAGCAGCCGAAGCGGGGGGCAAGAGACCCAGTACTTC
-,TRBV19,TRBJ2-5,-,CASSIEGLETQYF,TGTGCCAGTAGTATCGAAGGGTTGGAGACCCAGTACTTC
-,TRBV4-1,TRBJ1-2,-,CASSLAPPGANGYTF,TGCGCCAGCAGCCTCGCTCCCCCAGGGGCGAATGGCTACACCTTC
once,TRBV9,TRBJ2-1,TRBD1,CASSVGQGWVNNEQFF,TGTGCCAGCAGCGTAGGACAGGGATGGGTTAACAATGAGCAGTTCTTC
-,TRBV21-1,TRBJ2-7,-,CASSGGSYEQYF,TGTGCCAGCAGCGGGGGATCCTACGAGCAGTACTTC
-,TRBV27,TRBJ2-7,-,CASSLEPGTGSYEQYF,TGTGCCAGCAGTTTAGAACCCGGGACGGGAAGCTACGAGCAGTACTTC
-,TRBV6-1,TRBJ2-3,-,CASTPRFPTDTQYF,TGTGCCAGCACCCCTAGGTTCCCCACAGATACGCAGTATTTT
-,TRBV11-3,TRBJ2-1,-,CASSPVGAKREQFF,TGTGCCAGCAGCCCGGTGGGGGCTAAAAGGGAGCAGTTCTTC
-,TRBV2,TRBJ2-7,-,CASRPIFREQYF,TGTGCCAGCAGACCTATATTCCGGGAGCAGTACTTC
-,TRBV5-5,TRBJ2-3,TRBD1,CASSRGTGPDTQYF,TGTGCCAGCAGCAGGGGGACAGGTCCGGATACGCAGTATTTT
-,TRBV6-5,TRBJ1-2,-,CASSYSVPVTYGYTF,TGTGCCAGCAGTTACTCGGTTCCAGTGACCTATGGCTACACCTTC
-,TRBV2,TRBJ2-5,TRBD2,CASSEGTSGREGATQYF,TGTGCCAGCAGTGAGGGGACTAGCGGACGGGAAGGGGCGACCCAGTACTTC
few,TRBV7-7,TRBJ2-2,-,CASSLAYTGELFF,TGTGCTAGCAGCTTAGCGTATACCGGGGAGCTGTTTTTT
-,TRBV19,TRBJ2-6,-,CASRGQGANVLTF,TGTGCCAGTAGGGGTCAGGGGGCCAACGTCCTGACTTTC
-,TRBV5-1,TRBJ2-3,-,CASSLTTSTQYF,TGCGCCAGCAGCTTAACAACTAGCACGCAGTATTTT
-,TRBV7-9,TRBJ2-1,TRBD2,CASSLYLAGGLHRYNEQFF,TGTGCCAGCAGCTTATATCTAGCGGGGGGGCTACACCGATACAATGAGCAGTTCTTC
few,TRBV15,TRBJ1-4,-,CATSRDLFATNEKLFF,TGTGCCACCAGCAGAGATCTATTTGCAACTAATGAAAAACTGTTTTTT
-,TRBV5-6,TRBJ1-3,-,CASSPTGQDVGNTIYF,TGTGCCAGCAGCCCGACCGGGCAGGACGTTGGAAACACCATATATTTT
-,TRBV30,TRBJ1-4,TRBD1,CAWGRQGAREKLFF,TGTGCCTGGGGCAGACAGGGGGCTCGTGAAAAACTGTTTTTT
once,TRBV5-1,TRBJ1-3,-,CASSLAGSGAGNTIYF,TGCGCCAGCAGCTTGGCCGGGTCAGGGGCTGGAAACACCATATATTTT
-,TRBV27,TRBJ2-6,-,CASTQGGAGANVLTF,TGTGCCAGCACCCAAGGAGGGGCTGGGGCCAACGTCCTGACTTTC
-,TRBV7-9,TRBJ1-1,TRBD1,CASSWGRSGGAITEAFF,TGTGCCAGCAGCTGGGGGCGGTCAGGGGGAGCGATCACTGAAGCTTTCTTT
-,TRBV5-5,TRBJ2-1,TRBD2,CASSLSGNSYNEQFF,TGTGCCAGCAGCTTGAGCGGGAACTCCTACAATGAGCAGTTCTTC
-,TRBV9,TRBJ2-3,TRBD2,CASSLEGTTSDTQYF,TGTGCCAGCAGCCTAGAAGGGACTACGAGTGATACGCAGTATTTT
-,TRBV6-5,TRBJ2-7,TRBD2,CASSKREGYEQYF,TGTGCCAGCAGTAAGCGGGAGGGATACGAGCAGTACTTC
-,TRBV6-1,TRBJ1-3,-,CASTVPGNTIYF,TGTGCCAGTACAGTTCCTGGAAACACCATATATTTT
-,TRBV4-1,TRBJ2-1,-,CASSQPRKTPYNEQFF,TGCGCCAGCAGCCAACCACGAAAAACTCCCTACAATGAGCAGTTCTTC
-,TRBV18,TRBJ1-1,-,CATLQSRDTGLTEAFF,TGTGCCACCCTTCAGTCGAGAGACACAGGGCTCACTGAAGCTTTCTTT
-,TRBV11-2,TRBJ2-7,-,CASSLTRSYEQYF,TGTGCCAGCAGCTTAACACGTTCCTACGAGCAGTACTTC
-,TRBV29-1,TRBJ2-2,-,CSVEGQGRTGELFF,TGCAGCGTTGAAGGGCAGGGGCGCACCGGGGAGCTGTTTTTT
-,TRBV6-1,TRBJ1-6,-,CASGTGGSPLHF,TGTGCCAGTGGCACGGGGGGTTCACCCCTCCACTTT
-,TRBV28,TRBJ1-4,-,CASLRANEKLFF,TGTGCCAGCCTGCGGGCTAATGAAAAACTGTTTTTT
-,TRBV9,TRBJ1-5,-,CASSVVGKSMGQVNQPQHF,TGTGCCAGCAGCGTAGTGGGGAAGTCTATGGGGCAGGTCAATCAGCCCCAGCATTTT
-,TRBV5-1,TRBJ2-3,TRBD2,CASSRALAGGEDTQYF,TGCGCCAGCAGCCGGGCCCTAGCGGGAGGGGAAGATACGCAGTATTTT
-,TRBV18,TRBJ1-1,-,CASSPYDSAEKAFF,TGTGCCAGCTCACCATACGACAGCGCGGAGAAAGCTTTCTTT